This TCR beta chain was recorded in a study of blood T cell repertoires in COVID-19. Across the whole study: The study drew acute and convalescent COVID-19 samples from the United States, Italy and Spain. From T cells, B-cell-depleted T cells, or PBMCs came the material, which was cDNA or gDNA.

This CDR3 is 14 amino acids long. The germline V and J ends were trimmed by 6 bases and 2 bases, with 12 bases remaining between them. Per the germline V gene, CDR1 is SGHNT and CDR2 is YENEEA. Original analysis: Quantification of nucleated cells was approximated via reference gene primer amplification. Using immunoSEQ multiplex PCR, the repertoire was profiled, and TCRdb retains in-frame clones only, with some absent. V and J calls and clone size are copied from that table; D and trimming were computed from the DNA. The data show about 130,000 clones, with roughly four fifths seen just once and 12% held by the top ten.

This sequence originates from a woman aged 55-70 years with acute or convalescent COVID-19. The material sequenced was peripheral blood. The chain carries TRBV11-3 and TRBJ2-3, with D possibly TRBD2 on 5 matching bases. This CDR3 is CASSPGILTDTQYF. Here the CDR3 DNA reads TGTGCCAGCAGTCCCGGGATACTCACAGATACGCAGTATTTT.